Below are 20 T cell receptor beta chains sequenced from a single sample in a study of beta chain features in type 1 diabetes. Every bit of the isolated RNA underwent reverse transcription, so sequencing read expressed TCRB transcripts. Clones were read by immunoSEQ multiplex PCR, and TCRdb kept only the in-frame ones, dropping some. The sample consists of about 900,000 clones, roughly a sixth of them appearing once. Material for sequencing was naive CD4+ T cells from blood. The receptors here all came from a woman aged 18-35 years in good health.

This clone has a handful of counts. The V and J genes are TRBV29-1 and TRBJ2-2; D gene ambiguous. V dropped 4 bases and J dropped 8 bases, with 14 bases sitting between them. This CDR3 has 13 residues. Germline CDR1 SQVTM, CDR2 ANQGSEA. The CDR3: CSVVNPERGELFF. DNA of the CDR3: TGCAGCGTTGTGAATCCGGAGCGTGGGGAGCTGTTTTTT.

The rearrangement links TRBV7-2 to TRBJ2-7, with D uncertain. Germline V gene lookup returns CDR1 SGHTA and CDR2 FQGNSA. The CDR3 sequence is 13 residues long. Between the trimmed V and J ends, which lost 2 bases and 0 bases, there was a span of 5 bases. CDR3 amino acids: CASSLWVSYEQYF. The CDR3 DNA follows: TGTGCCAGCAGCTTATGGGTCTCCTACGAGCAGTACTTC.

This clone was detected a few times. V gene TRBV21-1 combines with J gene TRBJ2-1; TRBD2 reflects the table's D call only, with no check against the DNA. TRBV21-1 is a recognized pseudogene. CDR3 length: 18 amino acids. In DNA form, the CDR3 reads TGTGCCAGCTTATTACCTGAAGAGCGGGAGCCTTATCACAATGAGCAGTTCTTC. This gives the protein CASLLPEEREPYHNEQFF.

This clone was found a few times. The chain links TRBV5-1 to TRBJ2-2, with TRBD2 matching 13 bases. Losses at the gene ends were 5 bases for V and 7 bases for J; bases not matched to a gene: 5. Germline values: CDR1 SGHRS, CDR2 YFSETQ. The CDR3 extends over 15 amino acids. CDR3 DNA: TGCGCCAGCAGTGGGACTAGCGGGACGCGCGGGGAGCTGTTTTTT. This codes for CASSGTSGTRGELFF.

This chain joins TRBV6-1 and TRBJ1-1; no clear D. V gave up 3 bases and J gave up 2 bases, with 13 bases separating them. CDR3 length equals 15 residues. Germline V lookup: CDR1 MNHNS, CDR2 SASEGT. The DNA for the CDR3 is TGTGCCAGCAGTGATGTCCGTCTAGCCAACACTGAAGCTTTCTTT. It translates to CASSDVRLANTEAFF.

The rearrangement links TRBV18 to TRBJ2-2; 9 bases are shared with TRBD1. V trimming: 10 bases; J trimming: 6 bases; junction bases outside the gene matches: 12. This CDR3 region has 15 residues. Germline values: CDR1 KGHSH, CDR2 LQKENI. In nucleotides, the CDR3 is TGTGCCAACTCGAAAGTTCGACAGGGGGCCGGGGAGCTGTTTTTT. As protein: CANSKVRQGAGELFF.

Points on this clone: This specimen includes other DNA sequences encoding the same CDR3. The chain has TRBV6-5 and TRBJ1-5; no clear D. V shed 0 bases and J shed 7 bases, with 7 bases lying between them. The CDR3 contains 13 residues. CDR1 is MNHEY, CDR2 SVGAGI, per germline. CDR3 DNA sequence: TGTGCCAGCAGTTACTCGACGGGACAGCCCCAGCATTTT. Translated, it gives CASSYSTGQPQHF.

This clone was detected only a few times. The chain is built from TRBV27 and TRBJ1-4; D gene ambiguous. Deletions cut 5 bases from V and 7 bases from J, with 17 bases between. Per the germline V gene, CDR1 is MNHEY and CDR2 is SMNVEV (reference sequence). The length of the CDR3 is 15 residues. The CDR3 DNA sequence: TGTGCCAGCAGTCGCAGCGGAGGGCCGAGTGAAAAACTGTTTTTT. As protein: CASSRSGGPSEKLFF.

V is TRBV29-1 and J is TRBJ1-1; D might be TRBD1 (5 bases). V lost 4 bases and J lost 4, with 16 bases in between. The CDR3 contains 14 residues. Germline CDR1 and CDR2: SQVTM and ANQGSEA. CDR3 residues: CSVGRTPEPTEAFF. CDR3 sequence (DNA): TGCAGCGTTGGTCGGACACCCGAGCCCACTGAAGCTTTCTTT.

The chain links TRBV11-3 to TRBJ2-7; no definite D call. Germline CDR1 is SGHNT and CDR2 is YENEEA. The V end lost 11 bases, the J end lost 13 bases, and 12 bases lay between the germline ends. The CDR3 consists of 8 residues. The CDR3 DNA follows: TGTGCCCCCACTCCTCATTACTTC. This encodes CAPTPHYF. Combining the CDR3 with reference TRBV11-3 and TRBJ2-7 gives the whole variable domain EAGVVQSPRYKIIEKKQPVAFWCNPISGHNTLYWYLQNLGQGPELLIRYENEEAVDDSQLPKDRFSAERLKGVDSTLKIQPAELGDSAVYLCAPTPHYFGPGTRLTVT.

This clone was found a few times. The V gene is TRBV6-5, the J gene TRBJ2-7, with 10 nucleotides matching TRBD1. V was pared by 6 bases and J by 2 bases, with 7 bases of the junction left unmatched. The germline CDR1 and CDR2 sequences are MNHEY and SVGAGI. The CDR3 contains 15 residues. The CDR3 region is CASRGPGTGAYEQYF. In DNA, the CDR3 is TGTGCCAGCAGGGGGCCCGGGACAGGGGCCTACGAGCAGTACTTC.

This clone was observed a handful of times. The chain uses TRBV7-2 and TRBJ2-5; 8 bases line up with TRBD1. The CDR3 runs to 15 residues. V shed 2 bases, J shed 3 bases, and the junction held 5 bases outside the gene matches. Looked up from germline, CDR1 is SGHTA and CDR2 is FQGNSA. The CDR3 loop reads CASSLNQGQEETQYF. CDR3 nucleotide sequence: TGTGCCAGCAGCTTAAATCAGGGACAGGAAGAGACCCAGTACTTC.

The table lists this clone with a few counts. This chain links TRBV6-6 with TRBJ2-2; 11 positions match TRBD2. The V gene's germline CDR1 is MNHNY and CDR2 SVGAGI (reference sequence). Losses at the gene ends were 2 bases for V and 8 bases for J; bases not matched to a gene: 7. This CDR3 has 16 amino acids. The CDR3 nucleotides read TGTGCCAGCAGTTACCGACTAGCGGGACCGAGTGGGGAGCTGTTTTTT. Amino acid sequence: CASSYRLAGPSGELFF.

The chain carries TRBV7-2 and TRBJ2-7; the D gene could be TRBD1 or TRBD2 (6 bases each). The DNA end lines up better with TRBJ2-5; the J call may be wrong. There are 15 residues in the CDR3. CDR1 SGHTA and CDR2 FQGNSA come from the germline V gene. DNA of the CDR3: TGTGCCAGCAGTCCAATCAATGGGGGGCGGGAGACCCAGTACTTC. Residues: CASSPINGGRETQYF.

The DNA for the CDR3 is TGTGCCAGCAGCTTGGGGTCGAACACCGGGGAGCTGTTTTTT. This gives the protein CASSLGSNTGELFF. This chain joins TRBV5-4 and TRBJ2-2, with no clear D. Trimming left V 0 bases short and J 0 bases short, with 3 bases between. Per the germline V gene, CDR1 is SGHNT and CDR2 is YYREEE (reference sequence). The CDR3 loop spans 14 amino acids.

This clone has only a few counts. The chain carries TRBV29-1 and TRBJ2-3; D perhaps matches TRBD2 (5 bases). From germline, CDR1 is SQVTM and CDR2 ANQGSEA. The CDR3 consists of 16 residues. Trimming stripped 7 bases from V and 2 bases from J, with 22 bases between. CDR3 sequence reads: CSAQPLRARSTDTQYF. CDR3 nucleotides: TGCAGCGCCCAACCGCTGCGGGCCCGCTCCACAGATACGCAGTATTTT.

This clone was seen more than once but under ten times. In DNA, the CDR3 is TGTGCCAGCAGCTCCCTAGCGGGAGGGTATGAGCAGTTCTTC. Protein: CASSSLAGGYEQFF. The chain uses TRBV7-2 and TRBJ2-1; 12 bases agree with TRBD2. The CDR3 is 14 amino acids. Per the germline V gene, CDR1 is SGHTA and CDR2 is FQGNSA. The junction had 3 bases not matched to a gene; V was cut back by 4 bases and J by 8 bases.

The rearrangement uses TRBV11-2 and TRBJ2-6, with D perhaps given as TRBD1 or TRBD2 (5 bases each). CDR1 SGHAT and CDR2 FQNNGV come from the germline V gene. CDR3 length: 15 residues. V was clipped by 5 bases and J by 2 bases, with 10 bases between them. CDR3 protein: CASSGGWPGANVLTF. As DNA, the CDR3 is TGTGCCAGCAGCGGGGGTTGGCCTGGGGCCAACGTCCTGACTTTC.

The CDR3 DNA reads as TGTGCCATTGGAGGGACCCGAGGCAATGAGCAGTTCTTC. Translation: CAIGGTRGNEQFF. The genes are TRBV10-3 and TRBJ2-1; tentatively, D is TRBD2 (6 bases). This CDR3 is 13 amino acids long. The ends were cut back, 9 bases at V and 6 bases at J, with 15 bases in the middle. The germline V gene has CDR1 ENHRY and CDR2 SYGVKD.

This clone was observed a handful of times. The rearrangement links TRBV5-4 to TRBJ2-3; 16 bases are a match to TRBD2. Germline V CDR1 and CDR2: SGHNT, YYREEE (reference sequence). The V and J ends lost 4 bases and 1 base, in that order; junction bases with no gene match: 9. The CDR3 consists of 19 residues. Written as DNA, the CDR3 is TGTGCCAGCAGCAAGCCGGGACTAGCGGGAGGGCTGGGCACAGATACGCAGTATTTT. Translating gives CASSKPGLAGGLGTDTQYF.